Described below is a single T cell receptor beta chain sequence and its context. As yet, its antigen is unknown. The sample comes from a study of regulatory T cells in long-lasting Graves disease. Study-wide points: Persistent disease preferred TRBV28, TRBJ1-2 and TRBJ2-5; new disease, TRBV20-1 and TRBJ2-1.

Library construction for TCR beta used iRepertoire HTBI primers and Arm-PCR of CDR3 regions. In TCRdb, the multiplex PCR reads were re-called with MiXCR into one record per CDR3 protein. The table includes under 450,000 distinct CDR3 sequences, 20% to 25% detected once. The CDR3 has 15 amino acids. V dropped 1 base and J dropped 1 base, with 8 bases sitting between them. Germline lookup yields CDR1 SGHRS and CDR2 YFSETQ. Time point indicated: persistent/refractory GD, antithyroid drugs over 5 years with positive TRAb. Extracted PBMC RNA gave rise to the TCR library. This specimen was peripheral blood mononuclear cells (PBMCs), taken when the disease was refractory, from a patient treated with antithyroid drugs. The chain employs TRBV5-1 and TRBJ2-2; D gene ambiguous. The TCR originated in a female donor with Graves disease. The CDR3 nucleotides read TGCGCCAGCAGCTTGAGAAAGGGGAACACCGGGGAGCTGTTTTTT. Translated: CASSLRKGNTGELFF.